Below are 14 T cell receptor beta chains sequenced from a single sample in a study of response to subunit inactivated influenza vaccine. Using its own MiXCR run on the RT-PCR reads, TCRdb lists one record per CDR3 protein. Here the sample spans over 650,000 distinct CDR3 sequences, approximately 17% being singletons. Specimen: PBMCs from blood, collected more than 4 days after vaccination. All receptors derive from a man in his fifties who received an inactivated influenza vaccine.

The chain has TRBV24-1 and TRBJ2-1, with TRBD2 identical over 7 bases. This CDR3 is built from 18 residues. Trimming at V came to 3 bases and at J to 6 bases, leaving 16 bases not matched to a gene. CDR1 and CDR2 from the germline V gene are KGHDR and SFDVKD. The CDR3 nucleotides read TGTGCCACCAGTGATCACCTAGACCGGCGGGGGAAACCCAATGAGCAGTTCTTC. This codes for CATSDHLDRRGKPNEQFF.

CDR3 sequence: CAISKTGPGANVLTF. The DNA of the CDR3 is TGTGCCATCAGTAAGACAGGGCCTGGGGCCAACGTCCTGACTTTC. The chain couples TRBV10-3 to TRBJ2-6, with TRBD1 identical over 7 bases. Germline CDR1 and CDR2: ENHRY and SYGVKD. With V trimmed by 5 bases and J by 2 bases, 3 bases remained unmatched. The CDR3 length is 15 residues.

The genes are TRBV5-6 and TRBJ2-1, with TRBD1 matching over 10 bases. Germline CDR1 and CDR2: SGHDT and YYEEEE. The CDR3 is 19 amino acids. V shed 5 bases and J 5 bases; nucleotides not matched to a gene: 19. In DNA, the CDR3 is TGTGCCAGCAGTCCCGGGACAGGGGTATTCGGTAGGGAGGACAATGAGCAGTTCTTC. It yields the protein CASSPGTGVFGREDNEQFF. Together with reference TRBV5-6 and TRBJ2-1, the CDR3 gives the full variable domain: DAGVTQSPTHLIKTRGQQVTLRCSPKSGHDTVSWYQQALGQGPQFIFQYYEEEERQRGNFPDRFSGHQFPNYSSELNVNALLLGDSALYLCASSPGTGVFGREDNEQFFGPGTRLTVL.

There are a few counts of this clonotype. The gene calls are TRBV7-8 and TRBJ2-7; no clear D gene. The CDR3 is 11 residues long. Germline V lookup: CDR1 SGHVS, CDR2 FQNEAQ. Trimming removed 3 bases from V and 6 bases from J, with 6 bases in between. CDR3 coding DNA: TGTGCCAGCAGCTTGAAGGTCGAGCAGTACTTC. Its translation: CASSLKVEQYF.

The V and J genes are TRBV19 and TRBJ2-5, with 8 bases that match TRBD2. Trimming removed 10 bases from V and 5 bases from J; junction bases left unmatched: 6. CDR1 and CDR2 (germline): LNHDA, SQIVND (reference sequence). The CDR3 consists of 12 residues. This chain's CDR3 is CATGGAAETQYF. CDR3 DNA sequence: TGTGCCACCGGGGGGGCGGCGGAGACCCAGTACTTC.

This clonotype was detected a few times. The rearrangement links TRBV5-1 to TRBJ2-2; tentatively, D is TRBD1 (5 bases). The CDR3 loop spans 16 amino acids. The germline CDR1 and CDR2 sequences are SGHRS and YFSETQ. Trimming took 0 bases from V and 1 from J, leaving 10 bases between them. The CDR3, as DNA: TGCGCCAGCAGCTTGGACGTGACAGAGAACACCGGGGAGCTGTTTTTT. Encoded protein: CASSLDVTENTGELFF.

The chain combines TRBV9 with TRBJ2-2; the D gene could be TRBD1 or TRBD2 (5 bases each). CDR1 is SGDLS and CDR2 is YYNGEE in the germline V gene. V gave up 3 bases and J gave up 6 bases, with 12 bases separating them. The CDR3 has 14 amino acids. CDR3 residues: CASSGPGTPGELFF. CDR3 DNA: TGTGCCAGCAGCGGACCGGGGACCCCCGGGGAGCTGTTTTTT.

This clonotype has only a few counts. V usage is TRBV6-1 and J usage is TRBJ2-7, with 13 bases matching TRBD2. This CDR3 has 19 amino acids. Germline values: CDR1 MNHNS, CDR2 SASEGT. V lost 6 bases, J lost 2 bases, and 16 bases stayed unmatched. CDR3 in amino acids: CASRRGTSGTPSLPYEQYF. The DNA of the CDR3 is TGTGCCAGCAGACGCGGGACTAGCGGGACACCCTCCCTACCCTACGAGCAGTACTTC.

This clonotype was counted a few times. The genes are TRBV11-2 and TRBJ2-1; TRBD2 aligns across 14 bases. The CDR3 is made up of 15 amino acids. V gave up 8 bases and J gave up 6 bases; unmatched junction bases: 6. CDR1 and CDR2 from the germline V gene are SGHAT and FQNNGV. CDR3 sequence reads: CASSKGTSGSNEQFF. The CDR3, as DNA: TGTGCCAGCTCGAAAGGGACTAGCGGGAGCAATGAGCAGTTCTTC.

In its sample, this clonotype was seen a few times. The chain has TRBV3-1 and TRBJ1-2; D remains unclear. V was trimmed by 1 base and J by 7 bases, leaving 10 bases between them. Per germline, CDR1 LGHDT and CDR2 YNNKEL (reference sequence). The CDR3 runs to 13 residues. CDR3 DNA sequence: TGTGCCAGCAGCCAAGTGGTCAAGGGTGGCTACACCTTC. Translated: CASSQVVKGGYTF.

The V gene is TRBV27, the J gene TRBJ2-7; D is possibly TRBD1 (6 bases). The germline CDR1 and CDR2 sequences are MNHEY and SMNVEV (reference sequence). CDR3 length: 16 residues. Trimming removed 6 bases at V and 4 bases at J, with 22 bases between. CDR3 nucleotide sequence: TGTGCCAGCAGCCCGGGACATGCGGTCCTATCGTACGAGCAGTACTTC. This gives the protein CASSPGHAVLSYEQYF.

V gene TRBV6-1 combines with J gene TRBJ1-2, with D perhaps TRBD1 (5 bases). The V gene lost 6 bases and the J gene lost 4 bases, with 12 bases spanning the gap. Germline V gene sequence: CDR1 MNHNS, CDR2 SASEGT. The CDR3 is 13 residues long. CDR3 DNA: TGTGCCAGCAGGAACCTCGACAGCTATGGCTACACCTTC. Encoded protein: CASRNLDSYGYTF.

This clonotype was counted only a few times. V is TRBV4-3 and J is TRBJ2-2; D may be TRBD1 (6 bases). Germline assignment: CDR1 LGHNA and CDR2 YSLEER. V lost 0 bases and J 1 base, leaving 9 bases between the germline ends. CDR3 size: 16 residues. CDR3 nucleotides: TGCGCCAGCAGCCAAGAGCCGGGACAGAACACCGGGGAGCTGTTTTTT. This sequence encodes CASSQEPGQNTGELFF.

There are a few counts of this clonotype. The J gene is TRBJ2-3, the V gene TRBV7-8, with no clear D. V gave up 0 bases and J gave up 2 bases, with 6 bases separating them. The CDR3 runs 14 residues. Germline V gene sequence: CDR1 SGHVS, CDR2 FQNEAQ. CDR3 protein: CASSLAATTDTQYF. CDR3 coding DNA: TGTGCCAGCAGCTTAGCGGCCACCACAGATACGCAGTATTTT. Combining the CDR3 with reference TRBV7-8 and TRBJ2-3 gives the whole variable domain GAGVSQSPRYKVAKRGQDVALRCDPISGHVSLFWYQQALGQGPEFLTYFQNEAQLDKSGLPSDRFFAERPEGSVSTLKIQRTQQEDSAVYLCASSLAATTDTQYFGPGTRLTVL.